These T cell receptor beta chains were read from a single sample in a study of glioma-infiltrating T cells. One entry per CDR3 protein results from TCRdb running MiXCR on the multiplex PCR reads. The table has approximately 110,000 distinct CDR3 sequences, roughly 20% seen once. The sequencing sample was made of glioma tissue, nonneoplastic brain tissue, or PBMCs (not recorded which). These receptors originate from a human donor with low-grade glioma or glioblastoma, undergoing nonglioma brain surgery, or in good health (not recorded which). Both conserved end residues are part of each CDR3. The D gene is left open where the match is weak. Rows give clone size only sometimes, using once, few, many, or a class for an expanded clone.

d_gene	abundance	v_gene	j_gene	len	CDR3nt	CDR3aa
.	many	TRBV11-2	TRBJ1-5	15	TGTGCCAGCAGCTTAGATGGGGTCGCAGCTCAGCCCCAGCATTTT	CASSLDGVAAQPQHF
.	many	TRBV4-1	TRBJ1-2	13	TGCGCCAGCAGCCGCTGGGGGGACTATGGCTACACCTTC	CASSRWGDYGYTF
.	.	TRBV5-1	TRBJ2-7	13	TGCGCCAGCAGCTTGAATTCCGCTGGTGAGCAGTACTTC	CASSLNSAGEQYF
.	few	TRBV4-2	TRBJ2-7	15	TGTGCCGGCAGCCAAGATTCAGGCCGTATCTACGAGCAGTACTTC	CAGSQDSGRIYEQYF
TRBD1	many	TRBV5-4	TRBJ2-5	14	TGTGCCAGCAGTTCCGGGACAGAAAAAGAGACCCAGTACTTC	CASSSGTEKETQYF
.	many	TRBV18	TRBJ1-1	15	TGTGCCAGCTCCCTCGCCGGACAGACGGGCACTGAAGCTTTCTTT	CASSLAGQTGTEAFF
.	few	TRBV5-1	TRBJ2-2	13	TGCGCCAGCAGCATACTGAACACCGGGGAGCTGTTTTTT	CASSILNTGELFF
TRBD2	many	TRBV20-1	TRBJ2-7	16	TGCAGTGCTGCCGGGACTAGCGGGAGAAGCGGGGACGAGCAGTACTTC	CSAAGTSGRSGDEQYF
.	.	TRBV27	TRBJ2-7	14	TGTGCCAGCAGTTTAGTTCCAGGTCCCTACGAGCAGTGCTTC	CASSLVPGPYEQCF
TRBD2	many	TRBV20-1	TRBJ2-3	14	TGCAGTGCTGTAGCGGGAGGCTACACAGATACGCAGTATTTT	CSAVAGGYTDTQYF
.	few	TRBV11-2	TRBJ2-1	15	TGTGCCAGCAGCCCAACAGGTATTTCCTACAATGAGCAGTTCTTC	CASSPTGISYNEQFF
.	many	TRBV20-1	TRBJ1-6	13	TGCAGTGCCAGGGACCCTGAGGGTTCACCCCTCCACTTT	CSARDPEGSPLHF
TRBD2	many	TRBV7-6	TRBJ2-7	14	TGTGCCAGCAGCCCCGGGACTAGCGCGGACGAGCAGTACTTC	CASSPGTSADEQYF
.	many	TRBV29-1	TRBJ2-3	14	TGCAGCGTGGGGACAAGGTTACGCACAGATACGCAGTATTTT	CSVGTRLRTDTQYF
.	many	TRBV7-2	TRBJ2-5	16	TGTGCCAGCAGCTTAGGGGTCGGGATCCCCCAAGAGACCCAGTACTTC	CASSLGVGIPQETQYF
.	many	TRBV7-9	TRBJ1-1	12	TGTGCCAGCACGCAACAGGAAATTGAAGCTTTCTTT	CASTQQEIEAFF
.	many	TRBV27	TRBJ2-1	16	TGTGCCAGCAGTTTATTCGGCAGGGGTTGGAACAATGAGCAGTTCTTC	CASSLFGRGWNNEQFF
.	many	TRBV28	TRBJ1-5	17	TGTGCCAGCAGTCCCGAGAGGGGGGGGGCGCGGAATCAGCCCCAGCATTTT	CASSPERGGARNQPQHF
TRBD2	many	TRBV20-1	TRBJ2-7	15	TGCAGTGCTAGCATAGGGACTAGCGGGATCTACGAGCAGTACTTC	CSASIGTSGIYEQYF
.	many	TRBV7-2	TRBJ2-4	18	TGTGCCAGCAGCTTCCCCAGGGACCCGTCCCCGGCCAAAAACATTCAGTACTTC	CASSFPRDPSPAKNIQYF
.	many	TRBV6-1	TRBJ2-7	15	TGTGCCAGCAGTGAGCGGGTAGGGACCTCCTACGAGCAGTACTTC	CASSERVGTSYEQYF
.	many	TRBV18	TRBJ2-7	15	TGTGCCAGCTCACCCAACAGTATAGCATCCTACGAGCAGTACTTC	CASSPNSIASYEQYF
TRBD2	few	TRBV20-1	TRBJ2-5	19	TGCAGTGCTCCGTACCTGCCGGGACTAGCGGGAGCGCCGTTTGCGACCCAGTACTTC	CSAPYLPGLAGAPFATQYF
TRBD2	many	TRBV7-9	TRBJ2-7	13	TGTGCCAGCAGCTTACGTAGGGAGGGTGAGCAGTACTTC	CASSLRREGEQYF